This T cell receptor (beta chain) was recovered during a study of breast tumors, draining lymph nodes, adjacent tissues. The lymph nodes were axillary draining lymph nodes from breast cancer patients. This clonotype was counted at least ten times. Antigen: not known. Study results and caveats: Tumor T cell lymph node origin was a supported hypothesis, not proven.

This CDR3 region has 14 residues. V lost 0 bases and J 10 bases, leaving 15 bases between the germline ends. Germline-derived CDR1 and CDR2 are SNHLY and FYNNEI. TCRdb re-called the multiplex PCR reads through MiXCR, storing one row per CDR3 protein. Among some 200,000 distinct CDR3 sequences listed, approximately 33% were seen once. Sequencing input: axillary lymph node tissue. The receptor was isolated from a female donor with breast cancer. Some clones in this sample may be carry-over from other donors' samples. The chain combines TRBV2 with TRBJ2-5; D is undetermined. CDR3 sequence: CASSEALRAANQYF. Here the CDR3 DNA reads TGTGCCAGCAGTGAAGCGCTTAGGGCGGCCAACCAGTACTTC.